This T cell receptor beta chain emerged from a study of T-cell memory formation after mild COVID-19. Study details: TCR clusters were largely donor specific. Overall study results and limits: Pre-infection memory contained some responding clones, which suggested that cross-reactive memory had joined. CD4/CD8 balance characterized clones contracting day 15 to 85, and CD4+ skew characterized later expanders.

Of note for this clonotype: What it binds is not known.

Each CDR3 protein is one row after TCRdb ran MiXCR on the 5' RACE reads. This sample yields around 300,000 distinct CDR3 sequences, of which around 15% are seen a single time; about 24% belongs to the top ten. J lost 3 bases, V lost 9 bases, and 8 bases had no gene match. The germline CDR1 and CDR2 sequences are KGHDR and SFDVKD. CDR3 size: 14 residues. The rearrangement uses TRBV24-1 and TRBJ2-3; TRBD1 matches at 7 bases. This receptor was identified in a man aged 18 to 30 who had mild COVID-19 (a few samples of this study predate the infection). Cell type and time point are not known. The sequenced material came from PBMCs or a T cell subset sorted from them (not recorded which). The DNA of the CDR3 is TGTGCCACCTCCGACAGCAGGGGGACAGATACGCAGTATTTT. Protein: CATSDSRGTDTQYF.